What follows are 6 T cell receptor beta chains derived from one specimen sequenced in a study of OX40 agonist ivuxolimab in advanced cancers. Measured with immunoSEQ multiplex PCR; TCRdb has only the in-frame clones, and not every one. The sample has approximately 66,000 clones; around 89% are singletons. The source was CD4+ or CD8+ T cells sorted from blood, collected in a trial of the OX40 agonist ivuxolimab. These receptors originate from an adult with an advanced solid tumor such as melanoma, head and neck, liver or kidney cancer.

This clone was seen only a few times. V gene TRBV7-3 combines with J gene TRBJ2-3; tentatively, D is TRBD1 or TRBD2 (5 bases each). CDR1 SGHTA and CDR2 FQGTGA come from the germline V gene. V shed 6 bases and J shed 6 bases, with 13 bases lying between them. There are 13 residues in the CDR3. The CDR3 nucleotides are TGTGCCAGCAGTCCTCAGGGACGGGATACGCAGTATTTT. This sequence encodes CASSPQGRDTQYF. Full variable domain (remainder filled in from reference TRBV7-3 and TRBJ2-3): GAGVSQTPSNKVTEKGKYVELRCDPISGHTALYWYRQSLGQGPEFLIYFQGTGAADDSGLPNDRFFAVRPEGSVSTLKIQRTERGDSAVYLCASSPQGRDTQYFGPGTRLTVL.

The chain has TRBV27 and TRBJ2-3; 9 bases are a match to TRBD1. Losses at the gene ends were 9 bases for V and 5 bases for J; bases not matched to a gene: 6. The CDR3 extends over 13 amino acids. Germline CDR1 and CDR2: MNHEY and SMNVEV (reference sequence). The CDR3: CASYRGRGDTQYF. Written as DNA, the CDR3 is TGTGCCAGTTACAGGGGGCGCGGAGATACGCAGTATTTT.

The chain has TRBV10-3 and TRBJ1-2; a possible D gene is TRBD1 (6 bases). CDR1 is ENHRY and CDR2 is SYGVKD in the germline V gene. The CDR3 runs to 13 residues. V gave up 5 bases and J gave up 4 bases, with 11 bases separating them. The CDR3: CAISLQGSYGYTF. The DNA of the CDR3 is TGTGCCATCAGTCTACAGGGTTCCTATGGCTACACCTTC.

This chain uses TRBV7-9 with TRBJ1-1; TRBD1 might be the D (5 bases). Germline lookup yields CDR1 SEHNR and CDR2 FQNEAQ (reference sequence). The CDR3 sequence is 12 residues long. The V end lost 4 bases, the J end lost 10 bases, and 13 bases lay between the germline ends. The CDR3 region has the DNA TGTGCCAGCAGCTATGCGGGGGATGGAGCTTTCTTT. This encodes CASSYAGDGAFF.

CDR3 sequence: CATSTGEGNTIYF. CDR3 DNA: TGTGCCACTTCGACAGGGGAGGGAAACACCATATATTTT. The rearrangement links TRBV27 to TRBJ1-3; 8 positions match TRBD1. Germline trimming cut 10 bases from V and 4 bases from J; bases unmatched to any gene: 6. The CDR3 sequence is 13 residues long. CDR1 MNHEY and CDR2 SMNVEV come from the germline V gene (reference sequence).

The chain is built from TRBV5-1 and TRBJ1-1; unclear D gene. CDR3 length: 14 residues. The germline V and J ends were trimmed by 4 bases and 6 bases, with 16 bases remaining between them. Germline values: CDR1 SGHRS, CDR2 YFSETQ. CDR3 sequence reads: CASSPGAWMAEAFF. The DNA for the CDR3 is TGCGCCAGCAGCCCCGGCGCTTGGATGGCTGAAGCTTTCTTT.